Listed here is a single TCR beta chain. Antigen specificity is unknown. These data belong to a study of T cells in Graves' hyperthyroidism and ophthalmopathy. General study points: Blood held most thyroid clonotypes expanded above 0.001 frequency. For ophthalmopathy, model prediction preceded onset by a median 6.5 months.

There are 15 residues in the CDR3. With 4 bases clipped from V and 4 bases from J, the junction kept 5 bases outside the gene matches. Germline CDR1 SNHLY, CDR2 FYNNEI. Those with hyperthyroidism were 18 to 65 years old, newly diagnosed, and ill for under 2 months. The CDR3 regions of TCR beta were amplified from RNA transcripts. HTBI primers drove first-round RT-PCR of the TCR CDR3. One entry per CDR3 protein results from TCRdb running MiXCR on the multiplex PCR reads. The data show about 840,000 distinct CDR3 sequences, 35% to 45% seen once. Material: blood. The chain recombines TRBV2 with TRBJ2-3, with 10 nucleotides matching TRBD2. The TCR was taken from a man between 18 and 35 years old with Graves' hyperthyroidism. CDR3 loop: CASSATSGEADTQYF. The CDR3 region has the DNA TGTGCCAGCAGTGCTACTAGCGGGGAGGCAGATACGCAGTATTTT.